A selection of T cell receptor beta chains follows, all from one sample in a study of cytomegalovirus exposure and HLA in healthy donors. Some clones are missing from TCRdb's copy, which holds only in-frame ones; the method was immunoSEQ multiplex PCR. Of approximately 120,000 clones in the sample, about 10% were seen once. Sequences were obtained from PBMCs. The receptors come from a young woman in good health and CMV-seropositive. Each CDR3 is given with its conserved first and last residue. D genes are given only for firm matches. Part of the rows lack a size; the others show once, few, many or a class for expanded clones.

v_gene	d_gene	j_gene	abundance	CDR3aa	CDR3nt
TRBV5-8	NA	TRBJ1-1	few	CASSLMGGLNTEAFF	TGTGCCAGCAGCTTGATGGGGGGATTGAACACTGAAGCTTTCTTT
TRBV29-1	NA	TRBJ1-2	NA	CSVIGDSYYGYTF	TGCAGCGTGATCGGTGACAGTTACTATGGCTACACCTTC
TRBV30	NA	TRBJ2-3	NA	CAWRQKGAADTQYF	TGTGCCTGGAGACAGAAAGGGGCTGCAGATACGCAGTATTTT
TRBV10-1	NA	TRBJ1-2	NA	CASSESTGYGYTF	TGCGCCAGCAGTGAGTCGACAGGATATGGCTACACCTTC
TRBV27	TRBD1	TRBJ1-5	NA	CASSLSGTGGQPQHF	TGTGCCAGCAGTTTATCAGGGACAGGGGGTCAGCCCCAGCATTTT
TRBV18	TRBD1	TRBJ2-7	NA	CASSRRQGEHEQYF	TGTGCCAGCTCACGACGACAGGGCGAGCACGAGCAGTACTTC
TRBV2	NA	TRBJ1-1	NA	CASGGEDTEAFF	TGTGCCAGCGGAGGGGAGGACACTGAAGCTTTCTTT
TRBV18	NA	TRBJ2-7	NA	CASSPQGEREQYF	TGTGCCAGCTCACCACAGGGGGAAAGAGAGCAGTACTTC
TRBV5-1	TRBD2	TRBJ2-7	few	CASSKDGGRYEQYF	TGCGCCAGCAGCAAGGACGGGGGGAGGTACGAGCAGTACTTC
TRBV2	NA	TRBJ2-6	few	CASSIGANVLTF	TGTGCCAGCAGCATTGGGGCCAACGTCCTGACTTTC
TRBV4-1	TRBD1	TRBJ2-1	few	CASSQWDRGQDEQFF	TGCGCCAGCAGCCAATGGGACAGGGGTCAGGATGAGCAGTTCTTC
TRBV18	TRBD1	TRBJ2-7	NA	CASSPKPGQGSREQYF	TGTGCCAGCTCGCCGAAACCGGGACAGGGGTCCCGAGAGCAGTACTTC
TRBV19	NA	TRBJ1-1	NA	CASSISANTEAFF	TGTGCCAGTAGTATTAGTGCAAACACTGAAGCTTTCTTT
TRBV19	TRBD2	TRBJ2-1	NA	CASSRGGYNEQFF	TGTGCCAGTAGCCGCGGGGGTTACAATGAGCAGTTCTTC
TRBV21-1	NA	TRBJ2-7	many	CASSKEGRGLAGYEQYF	TGTGCCAGCAGCAAGGAGGGTAGGGGACTAGCGGGCTACGAGCAGTACTTC
TRBV6-1	TRBD2	TRBJ2-7	NA	CASGLAHSYEQYF	TGTGCCAGCGGACTAGCCCACTCCTACGAGCAGTACTTC
TRBV6-6	TRBD2	TRBJ2-7	NA	CASSYGVAGGYEQYF	TGTGCCAGCAGTTACGGGGTAGCGGGGGGCTACGAGCAGTACTTC
TRBV4-1	NA	TRBJ2-3	NA	CASSQVPPTDTQYF	TGCGCCAGCAGCCAAGTTCCCCCTACAGATACGCAGTATTTT
TRBV2	TRBD1	TRBJ1-5	few	CASSVQGSGQPQHF	TGTGCCAGCAGTGTACAGGGGTCGGGTCAGCCCCAGCATTTT
TRBV6-5	TRBD1	TRBJ2-7	few	CASHGTGTEQYF	TGTGCCAGCCATGGGACAGGGACCGAGCAGTACTTC
TRBV5-1	TRBD2	TRBJ2-1	NA	CASNQNTGTTVNEQFF	TGCGCCAGCAACCAAAATACCGGGACTACGGTCAATGAGCAGTTCTTC
TRBV6-1	NA	TRBJ2-7	few	CASSHGGSSYEQYF	TGTGCCAGCAGTCATGGAGGGAGCTCCTACGAGCAGTACTTC
TRBV30	TRBD2	TRBJ2-7	few	CAWSVGGVTYEQYF	TGTGCCTGGAGTGTCGGGGGGGTAACCTACGAGCAGTACTTC
TRBV7-9	TRBD2	TRBJ2-1	NA	CASSAWTSGNGYEQFF	TGTGCCAGCAGCGCGTGGACTAGCGGGAACGGGTATGAGCAGTTCTTC
TRBV4-1	NA	TRBJ2-7	few	CASSRPERGGYEQYF	TGCGCCAGCAGCCGACCGGAAAGGGGGGGCTACGAGCAGTACTTC
TRBV30	NA	TRBJ1-1	NA	CAWKFRERNTEAFF	TGTGCCTGGAAGTTTCGGGAAAGGAACACTGAAGCTTTCTTT
TRBV19	NA	TRBJ2-5	few	CASSTLARGFETQYF	TGTGCCAGTAGTACCCTGGCTAGGGGGTTCGAGACCCAGTACTTC
TRBV27	TRBD1	TRBJ1-4	few	CASSLTSGQGRKLFF	TGTGCCAGCAGTTTAACCTCGGGACAGGGGAGGAAACTGTTTTTT
TRBV7-9	TRBD2	TRBJ2-3	once	CASSLTSGRASSTDTQYF	TGTGCCAGCAGCCTGACTAGCGGGAGGGCCTCTAGCACAGATACGCAGTATTTT
TRBV29-1	NA	TRBJ2-7	few	CSVGTGLGEQYF	TGCAGCGTCGGAACAGGGTTGGGGGAGCAGTACTTC
TRBV18	NA	TRBJ1-4	few	CASSLSGPSNREKLFF	TGTGCCAGCTCACTCTCTGGACCTAGCAATCGAGAAAAACTGTTTTTT
TRBV10-3	NA	TRBJ2-3	NA	CAISDGGDTQYF	TGTGCCATCAGTGACGGCGGAGATACGCAGTATTTT
TRBV5-1	TRBD1	TRBJ1-3	few	CASSETGSGNTIYF	TGCGCCAGCAGCGAGACAGGGTCTGGAAACACCATATATTTT
TRBV18	NA	TRBJ2-5	few	CASSDGGSQETQYF	TGTGCCAGCTCAGATGGCGGCTCTCAAGAGACCCAGTACTTC
TRBV7-9	TRBD2	TRBJ2-7	few	CASSFGTSGTYEQYF	TGTGCCAGCAGCTTTGGGACTAGCGGGACCTACGAGCAGTACTTC
TRBV2	TRBD2	TRBJ2-5	once	CASSWGLARGLETQYF	TGTGCCAGCAGTTGGGGACTAGCGAGAGGACTGGAGACCCAGTACTTC
TRBV6-1	TRBD1	TRBJ2-7	few	CASKGQELSYEQYF	TGTGCCAGCAAAGGACAGGAACTCTCCTACGAGCAGTACTTC
TRBV30	NA	TRBJ2-2	few	CAWVRQINTGELFF	TGTGCCTGGGTTCGACAGATTAACACCGGGGAGCTGTTTTTT
TRBV18	TRBD2	TRBJ2-7	few	CASSPTGTNYEQYF	TGTGCCAGCTCACCAACCGGGACTAACTACGAGCAGTACTTC